This T cell receptor (beta chain) emerged from a study of T cell changes during pregnancy in multiple sclerosis. Data came from immunoSEQ multiplex PCR; TCRdb stores just in-frame clones and leaves some out. In the table there are tens of thousands of clones, about nine tenths of which are singletons. This clone was seen a single time. Germline CDR1 is SGHRS and CDR2 is YFSETQ. V shed 3 bases, J shed 0 bases, and the junction held 2 bases outside the gene matches. There are 14 residues in the CDR3. This receptor was identified in a female donor in good health, enrolled as a control in a pregnancy study. This rearrangement joins TRBV5-1 to TRBJ2-7, with 8 bases lining up with TRBD2. Material: CD4+ T cells from peripheral blood mononuclear cells, obtained after pregnancy. The CDR3 DNA follows: TGCGCCAGCAGCTCTCTAGCGGGCTCCTACGAGCAGTACTTC. Its protein product is CASSSLAGSYEQYF.